The 3 T cell receptor beta chains given below trace back to one sample, sequenced in a study of T cells after posttransplantation cyclophosphamide (TCRdb year 2016). The library relied on the immunoSEQ multiplex PCR assay. TCRdb mirrors the immuneACCESS table, restricted to in-frame sequences. Some clones are absent from its copies; in checked studies, under half trace to an unresolved V gene, and the reason for the others is unknown. This sample has roughly 40,000 clones, none of them a singleton. The biggest ten clones account for about 4.5% of the sample. Sequencing input: PBMCs. The source is a woman aged 45-65 years in good health and a related stem cell transplant donor.

This clone was detected a few times. A far larger clone differs by one base, so this is likely a read error. The rearrangement joins TRBV5-1 to TRBJ1-6; TRBD1 aligns across 7 bases. From germline, CDR1 is SGHRS and CDR2 YFSETQ. The CDR3 contains 12 residues. The CDR3 DNA reads as TGTGCCAGCAGCTTGGGACAGTCACCCCTCCACTTT. Translation gives CASSLGQSPLHF.

There are a few counts of this clone. The DNA for the CDR3 is TGTGCCAGCAGCGTAGGAGCCCTTCTCCCTACTAGCACAGATACGCAGTATTTT. It specifies CASSVGALLPTSTDTQYF. This chain links TRBV9 with TRBJ2-3; D unresolved. The V gene's germline CDR1 is SGDLS and CDR2 YYNGEE. Trimming shortened V by 0 bases and J by 0 bases, and 17 bases separated the two germline ends. The CDR3 runs to 18 residues.

This clone was picked up many times. The chain uses TRBV6-6 and TRBJ2-3; D is perhaps TRBD1 (6 bases). The CDR3 runs 16 residues. Germline values: CDR1 MNHNY, CDR2 SVGAGI (reference sequence). V lost 0 bases and J 4 bases, leaving 14 bases between the germline ends. CDR3 in DNA: TGTGCCAGCAGTTACTCGGTCACCAGGGGCGCAGATACGCAGTATTTT. Its translation: CASSYSVTRGADTQYF.